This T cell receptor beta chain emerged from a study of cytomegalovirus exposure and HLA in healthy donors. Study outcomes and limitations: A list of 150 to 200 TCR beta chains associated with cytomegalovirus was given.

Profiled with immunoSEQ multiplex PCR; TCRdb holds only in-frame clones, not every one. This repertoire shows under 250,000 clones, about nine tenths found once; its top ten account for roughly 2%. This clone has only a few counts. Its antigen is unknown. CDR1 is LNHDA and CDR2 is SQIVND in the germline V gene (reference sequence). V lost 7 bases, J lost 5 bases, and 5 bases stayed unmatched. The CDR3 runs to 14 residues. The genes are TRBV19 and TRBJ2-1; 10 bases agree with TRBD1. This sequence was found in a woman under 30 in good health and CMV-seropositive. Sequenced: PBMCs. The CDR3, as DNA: TGTGCCAGTACCGACAGGGGGCTGGACAATGAGCAGTTCTTC. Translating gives CASTDRGLDNEQFF.